This record looks at one T cell receptor (beta chain) sequence and its context. Seattle researchers signed up patients amid active infection and tracked them longitudinally. TCRdb keeps only in-frame clones here, not all; method: immunoSEQ multiplex PCR. Of about 230,000 clones listed, 70% to 90% were seen once; the top ten hold less than 3%. The entry originates in a study of blood T cell repertoires in COVID-19. The CDR3 length is 17 residues. V shed 1 base and J 3 bases; nucleotides not matched to a gene: 9. CDR1 is MGHRA, CDR2 YSYEKL, per germline. The material sequenced was peripheral blood. This chain connects TRBV4-1 to TRBJ2-7; TRBD1 aligns across 10 bases. The clonotype originates from a man younger than 45 with COVID-19, enrolled during active disease. The CDR3 loop is CASSQAPGQGFHYEQYF. In DNA, the CDR3 is TGCGCCAGCAGCCAAGCCCCGGGACAGGGGTTCCACTACGAGCAGTACTTC.